There are a few counts of the clone carrying this TCR beta chain. The sample is drawn from a study of regulatory T cells in long-lasting Graves disease. Described time point: persistent/refractory GD, antithyroid drugs over 5 years with positive TRAb. The TCR library was made from RNA that had been extracted from PBMCs in TRIzol. EDTA tubes held 7 to 9 milliliters of peripheral blood from each patient. The authors built TCR beta libraries using iRepertoire HTBI primers and Arm-PCR of CDR3 regions. TCRdb re-called the multiplex PCR reads with MiXCR, one entry per CDR3 protein. The data contain 650,000 to 850,000 distinct CDR3 sequences, approximately 29% of them singletons. The starting material was peripheral blood mononuclear cells (PBMCs), obtained when the disease was refractory, from a patient treated with antithyroid drugs. The TCR was taken from a female donor with Graves disease.

The CDR3 here is CASSRQAADYEQYF. In DNA form, the CDR3 reads TGTGCCAGCAGCCGCCAAGCGGCAGACTACGAGCAGTACTTC. This chain joins TRBV7-9 and TRBJ2-7, with D possibly being TRBD2 (5 bases). Per germline, CDR1 SEHNR and CDR2 FQNEAQ (reference sequence). V was shortened by 5 bases and J by 3 bases, with 14 bases between the two germline ends. The CDR3 sequence is 14 residues long.